This TCR beta chain was captured in a study of shared clonotypes between healthy human individuals. The study's findings and limits: When naive CD4 clonotypes were compared across a few donors, approximately 5% were shared. The study generally estimated greater richness for naive than memory subsets.

Several immunoSEQ plates received, in even portions, the genomic DNA of each subset. The data were produced by immunoSEQ multiplex PCR, yet TCRdb's version contains in-frame clones alone and is incomplete. The sample consists of roughly 2.5 million clones, around 90% of them appearing once. On this clone itself: Its target is unknown.

The sequencing input was naive CD4+ T cells sorted from blood. The sample's subset: CD45RA+ positively selected. The sequence was collected from a man aged 18 to 35 in good health.

The chain's CDR3 is CASSLVTVGELFF. The CDR3 DNA follows: TGTGCCAGCAGCTTAGTCACAGTCGGGGAGCTGTTTTTT. V usage is TRBV7-9 and J usage is TRBJ2-2; no clear D. This CDR3 comprises 13 residues. Looked up from germline, CDR1 is SEHNR and CDR2 is FQNEAQ (reference sequence). The V and J ends lost 1 base and 7 bases respectively, with 7 bases between them. The full variable domain, completed using reference TRBV7-9 and TRBJ2-2, is DTGVSQNPRHKITKRGQNVTFRCDPISEHNRLYWYRQTLGQGPEFLTYFQNEAQLEKSRLLSDRFSAERPKGSFSTLEIQRTEQGDSAMYLCASSLVTVGELFFGEGSRLTVL.